The source of this T cell receptor beta chain is a study of Graves' ophthalmopathy and Graves' hyperthyroidism. Having ophthalmopathy, the donors showed moderate-to-severe activity, CAS ≥3 and NOSPECS ≥4, with disease lasting under 3 months. Clinical symptoms, serum thyroxine, TRAb, thyroid ultrasound and orbital computed tomography formed the basis of diagnosis. The PBMCs had their origin in more than 9.5 ml of fresh peripheral blood. At least ten counts were recorded for this clonotype. As yet, its antigen is unknown. Scientists amplified the TCR beta CDR3 regions from RNA transcripts. First-round RT-PCR used HTBI primers; second-round multiplex PCR followed. TCRdb re-analysed the multiplex PCR reads in MiXCR, keeping a single row per CDR3 protein. The sample consists of under 350,000 distinct CDR3 sequences, about 17% of them appearing once. Study-wide findings and caveats: In blood, most expanded thyroid clonotypes above 0.001 frequency were also detected.

J gave up 7 bases and V 5 bases, and 5 bases lay outside the gene matches. The CDR3 spans 12 residues. Germline CDR1 is SGHRS and CDR2 is YFSETQ. The sequencing sample was made of peripheral blood. The J gene is TRBJ1-1, the V gene TRBV5-1; TRBD1 matches at 7 bases. The receptor's source is an adult man with Graves' ophthalmopathy. In nucleotides, the CDR3 is TGCGCCAGCAGGGACAGGTATGATGAAGCTTTCTTT. Protein sequence: CASRDRYDEAFF.